A selection of T cell receptor beta chains follows, all from one sample in a study of OX40 agonist ivuxolimab in advanced cancers. Libraries were prepared by immunoSEQ multiplex PCR; TCRdb keeps only in-frame clonotypes and omits some of them. Seen here are nearly 60,000 clones, about 81% observed once, and the top ten hold about 0.74%. This specimen was CD4+ or CD8+ T cells sorted from blood, taken in a trial of the OX40 agonist ivuxolimab. These receptor sequences come from an adult with an advanced solid tumor such as melanoma, head and neck, liver or kidney cancer. The CDR3 runs from the conserved cysteine through the conserved F or W. The D gene is left open where the match is weak. Clone size, where shown, is once, few, many, or a class for clones that have expanded.

d_call	j_call	v_call	clone_size	cdr3_aa	cdr3_nt
TRBD1	TRBJ2-1	TRBV5-1	.	CASSLGGTATRNEQFF	TGCGCCAGCAGCTTGGGGGGGACAGCGACTCGCAATGAGCAGTTCTTC
.	TRBJ1-5	TRBV7-9	.	CASSPNRNQPQHF	TGTGCCAGCAGCCCGAACAGGAATCAGCCCCAGCATTTT
.	TRBJ1-4	TRBV2	.	CASIPRFLPYTNEKLFF	TGTGCCAGCATTCCCCGGTTCCTCCCCTATACTAATGAAAAACTGTTTTTT
.	TRBJ2-1	TRBV15	.	CATSYNTYNEQFF	TGTGCCACCAGCTATAACACCTACAATGAGCAGTTCTTC
.	TRBJ1-6	TRBV6-6	.	CASRGTDKGTSPLHF	TGTGCCAGCAGGGGGACCGACAAAGGAACATCACCCCTCCACTTT
.	TRBJ2-1	TRBV19	.	CASSTQRGAGEQFF	TGTGCCAGTAGTACCCAAAGGGGGGCGGGTGAGCAGTTCTTC
.	TRBJ2-2	TRBV5-1	.	CASSSVHSEGTAGELFF	TGCGCCAGCAGCTCGGTTCATTCGGAGGGTACTGCCGGGGAGCTGTTTTTT
.	TRBJ2-6	TRBV19	.	CASSGVRGAGANVLTF	TGTGCCAGTAGTGGCGTCAGGGGTGCTGGGGCCAACGTCCTGACTTTC
TRBD1	TRBJ2-2	TRBV6-1	.	CASSSGTGQGGELFF	TGTGCCAGCAGTTCCGGGACAGGGCAGGGCGGGGAGCTGTTTTTT
.	TRBJ1-3	TRBV4-1	.	CASSQLSASSGNTIYF	TGCGCCAGCAGCCAACTTTCAGCGAGCTCTGGAAACACCATATATTTT
TRBD1	TRBJ1-1	TRBV7-8	.	CASSLASPPAGGTEAFF	TGTGCCAGCAGCTTAGCGTCCCCACCGGCAGGGGGCACTGAAGCTTTCTTT
TRBD1	TRBJ1-5	TRBV19	.	CASSIWGQGINQPQHF	TGTGCCAGTAGTATATGGGGACAGGGTATAAATCAGCCCCAGCATTTT
TRBD2	TRBJ2-5	TRBV9	.	CASSVQLAGVETQYF	TGTGCCAGCAGCGTCCAACTAGCGGGGGTCGAGACCCAGTACTTC
.	TRBJ1-1	TRBV6-5	few	CASSKSGKEVTEAFF	TGTGCCAGCAGTAAGTCAGGGAAGGAGGTGACTGAAGCTTTCTTT
.	TRBJ2-3	TRBV4-2	.	CASSQDGTLGGTDTQYF	TGTGCCAGCAGCCAAGATGGAACGCTGGGAGGAACAGATACGCAGTATTTT
.	TRBJ2-2	TRBV11-3	.	CASSLQSNTGELFF	TGTGCCAGCAGCTTGCAGTCGAACACCGGGGAGCTGTTTTTT
TRBD1	TRBJ2-7	TRBV5-1	.	CASSSWDRGQYF	TGCGCCAGCAGCTCCTGGGACAGGGGACAGTACTTC
.	TRBJ2-7	TRBV11-3	.	CASSLGRWGNYYEQYF	TGTGCCAGCAGCTTAGGTCGCTGGGGCAATTACTACGAGCAGTACTTC
.	TRBJ1-2	TRBV28	.	CASSLVKRGDGYTF	TGTGCCAGCAGTTTGGTGAAGAGGGGTGATGGCTACACCTTC
.	TRBJ2-5	TRBV5-8	.	CASSSRASVKTQYF	TGTGCCAGCAGCTCTAGGGCGTCAGTAAAGACCCAGTACTTC
TRBD1	TRBJ2-7	TRBV10-1	.	CASSESRAGGGEQYF	TGCGCCAGCAGTGAGTCAAGGGCAGGGGGCGGCGAGCAGTACTTC
.	TRBJ1-5	TRBV6-5	.	CASSYDRTYQPQHF	TGTGCCAGCAGTTACGACAGGACCTATCAGCCCCAGCATTTT
TRBD2	TRBJ2-3	TRBV25-1	.	CASSELAGGTTDTQYF	TGTGCCAGCAGTGAACTGGCGGGGGGCACCACAGATACGCAGTATTTT
TRBD2	TRBJ2-3	TRBV6-6	.	CASSPTSGETDTQYF	TGTGCCAGCAGCCCCACTAGCGGGGAAACAGATACGCAGTATTTT
.	TRBJ1-6	TRBV6-5	.	CASSRGSGSPLHF	TGTGCCAGCAGTCGGGGTTCGGGTTCACCCCTCCACTTT
.	TRBJ2-2	TRBV19	.	CASSNVKGTGELFF	TGTGCCAGTAGTAACGTGAAGGGTACCGGGGAGCTGTTTTTT
.	TRBJ2-5	TRBV7-6	few	CASALGNGGIQETQYF	TGTGCCAGCGCCCTCGGAAACGGGGGAATCCAAGAGACCCAGTACTTC
.	TRBJ1-3	TRBV15	.	CATSREIGGTPGNTIYF	TGTGCCACCAGCAGAGAAATAGGTGGGACACCCGGAAACACCATATATTTT
.	TRBJ2-3	TRBV6-1	.	CASSEAGGLADTQYF	TGTGCCAGCAGTGAAGCGGGGGGGCTCGCAGATACGCAGTATTTT
.	TRBJ1-1	TRBV7-9	.	CASSLWGLRGSGDTEAFF	TGTGCCAGCAGCTTATGGGGCCTTCGAGGGAGTGGGGACACTGAAGCTTTCTTT
TRBD1	TRBJ1-2	TRBV4-1	.	CASSQERDRGSGYTF	TGCGCCAGCAGCCAAGAAAGGGACAGGGGTTCTGGCTACACCTTC
.	TRBJ1-2	TRBV11-2	.	CASSYANYGYTF	TGTGCCAGCAGCTACGCGAACTATGGCTACACCTTC
.	TRBJ2-3	TRBV10-1	.	CASSESPGVTQYF	TGCGCCAGCAGTGAGTCTCCTGGGGTTACGCAGTATTTT
TRBD1	TRBJ1-2	TRBV6-1	.	CASVETGQRSYGYTF	TGTGCCAGCGTCGAGACAGGGCAAAGGAGCTATGGCTACACCTTC